This paragraph reports one T cell receptor beta chain. Its specificity is not known. Germline-derived CDR1 and CDR2 are LNHDA and SQIVND (reference sequence). The CDR3 has 14 residues. Profiled with immunoSEQ multiplex PCR; TCRdb holds only in-frame clones, not every one. The sample includes around 510,000 clones, approximately 95% of them seen just once. The source of the sample is a study of shared clonotypes between healthy human individuals. Study findings and constraints: The study generally estimated greater richness for naive than memory subsets. Some naive CD4 clonotypes, 4% to 6%, turned up in common across a few donors. The low donor count limited represented genetic and exposure-history diversity.

Sequenced sample: naive CD4+ T cells sorted from blood. Subset: CD45RA+ positively selected. The chain links TRBV19 to TRBJ2-5; 11 nucleotides line up with TRBD2. The end of the DNA aligns better with TRBJ2-7, so the J call may be wrong. This TCR was sampled from a woman in her twenties or thirties in good health. CDR3 in amino acids: CASQWASGGYEQYF. CDR3 nucleotide sequence: TGTGCCAGTCAATGGGCTAGCGGGGGGTACGAGCAGTACTTC.